This T cell receptor (beta chain) was captured in a study of breast tumors, draining lymph nodes, adjacent tissues. Samples came from axillary lymph nodes draining the breast cancer. TCRdb re-called the multiplex PCR reads through MiXCR, storing one row per CDR3 protein. The sample holds 150,000 to 200,000 distinct CDR3 sequences, about 33% seen once. Study-level findings and limits: Luminal-like breast cancer showed significantly greater tumor-nontumor repertoire similarity than basal-like breast cancer did. Tumors had less TCR diversity than lymph nodes, more than nontumor tissue. Tumor T cell lymph node origin was a supported hypothesis, not proven.

About this clonotype: No antigen is known for it.

This TCR derives from a female donor with breast cancer. Some clones in this sample may be carry-over from other donors' samples. Sequencing used axillary lymph node tissue.

CDR3 nucleotides: TGTGCCAGCAGCGGAATCCGGGGGCGTAATTCACCCCTCCACTTT. Translating gives CASSGIRGRNSPLHF. The rearrangement uses TRBV5-8 and TRBJ1-6; tentatively, D is TRBD1 (6 bases). V was clipped by 4 bases and J by 6 bases, with 14 bases between them. The germline CDR1 and CDR2 sequences are SGHTS and YDEGEE. This CDR3 spans 15 amino acids. Based on the CDR3 plus reference TRBV5-8 and TRBJ1-6, the full variable domain is EAGVTQSPTHLIKTRGQQATLRCSPISGHTSVYWYQQALGLGLQFLLWYDEGEERNRGNFPPRFSGRQFPNYSSELNVNALELEDSALYLCASSGIRGRNSPLHFGNGTRLTVT.